One T cell receptor beta chain is described in this entry. Germline-derived CDR1 and CDR2 are KGHSH and LQKENI. CDR3 length equals 17 residues. V lost 3 bases and J 4 bases, leaving 21 bases between the germline ends. Here immunoSEQ multiplex PCR was the method, and the copy in TCRdb shows in-frame clones only, minus some. The sample yields 250,000 to 350,000 clones, about 90% seen once. These data come from a study of blood T cell repertoires in COVID-19. This chain uses TRBV18 with TRBJ1-2; TRBD1 is a possible D gene (6 bases). The receptor's source is a woman aged 50 to 60 who had recovered from COVID-19. Input material: peripheral blood. The chain's CDR3 is CASSPLPRTDPRYGYTF. The CDR3 nucleotides are TGTGCCAGCTCACCTCTCCCCCGGACAGACCCTCGCTATGGCTACACCTTC.